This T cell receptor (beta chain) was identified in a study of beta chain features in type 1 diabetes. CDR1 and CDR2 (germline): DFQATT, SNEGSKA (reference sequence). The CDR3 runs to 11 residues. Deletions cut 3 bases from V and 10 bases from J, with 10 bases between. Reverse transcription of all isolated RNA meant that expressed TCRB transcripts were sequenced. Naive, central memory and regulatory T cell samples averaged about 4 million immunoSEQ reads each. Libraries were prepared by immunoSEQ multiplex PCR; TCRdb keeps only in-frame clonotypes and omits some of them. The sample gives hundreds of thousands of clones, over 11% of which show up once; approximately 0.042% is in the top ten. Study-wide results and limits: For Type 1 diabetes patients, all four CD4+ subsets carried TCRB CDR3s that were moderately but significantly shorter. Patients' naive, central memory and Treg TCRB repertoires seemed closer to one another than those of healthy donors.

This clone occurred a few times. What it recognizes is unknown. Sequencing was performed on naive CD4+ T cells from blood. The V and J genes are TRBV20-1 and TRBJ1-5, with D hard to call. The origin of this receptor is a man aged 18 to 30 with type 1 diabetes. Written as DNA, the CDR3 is TGCAGTGCTAGCGGACCCGTACCCCAGCATTTT. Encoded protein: CSASGPVPQHF.